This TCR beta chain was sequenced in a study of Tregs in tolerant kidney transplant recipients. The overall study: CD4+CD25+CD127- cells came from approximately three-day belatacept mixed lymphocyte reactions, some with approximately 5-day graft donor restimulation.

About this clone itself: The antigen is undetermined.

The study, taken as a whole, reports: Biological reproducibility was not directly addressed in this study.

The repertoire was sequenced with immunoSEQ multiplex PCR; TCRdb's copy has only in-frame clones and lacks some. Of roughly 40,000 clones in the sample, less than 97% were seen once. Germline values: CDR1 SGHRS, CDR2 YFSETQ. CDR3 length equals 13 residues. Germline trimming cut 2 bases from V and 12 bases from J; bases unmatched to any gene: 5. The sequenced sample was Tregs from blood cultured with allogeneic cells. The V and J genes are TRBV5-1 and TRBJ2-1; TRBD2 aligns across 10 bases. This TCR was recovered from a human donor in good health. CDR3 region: CASSLGTSVRQFF. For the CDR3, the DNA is TGCGCCAGCAGCTTAGGGACTAGCGTAAGGCAGTTCTTC.